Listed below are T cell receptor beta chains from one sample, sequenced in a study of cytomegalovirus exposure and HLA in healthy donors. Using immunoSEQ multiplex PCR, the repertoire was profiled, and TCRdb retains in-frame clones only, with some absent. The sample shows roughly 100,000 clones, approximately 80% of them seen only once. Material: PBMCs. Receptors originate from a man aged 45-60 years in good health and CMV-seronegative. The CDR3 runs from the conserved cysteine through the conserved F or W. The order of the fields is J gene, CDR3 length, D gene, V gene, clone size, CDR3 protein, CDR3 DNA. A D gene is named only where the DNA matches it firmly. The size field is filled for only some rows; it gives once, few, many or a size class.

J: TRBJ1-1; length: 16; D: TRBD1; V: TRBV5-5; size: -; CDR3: CASSLEGQGATTEAFF; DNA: TGTGCCAGCAGCTTGGAGGGACAGGGGGCAACCACTGAAGCTTTCTTT
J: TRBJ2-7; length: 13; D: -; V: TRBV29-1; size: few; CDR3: CSVAPYGSYEQYF; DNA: TGCAGCGTTGCCCCTTACGGCTCCTACGAGCAGTACTTC
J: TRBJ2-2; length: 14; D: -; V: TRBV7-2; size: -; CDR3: CASKGAKGTGELFF; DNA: TGTGCCAGTAAAGGGGCGAAAGGTACCGGGGAGCTGTTTTTT
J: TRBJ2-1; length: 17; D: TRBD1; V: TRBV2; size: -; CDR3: CASSEIAAGGVRNEQFF; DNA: TGTGCCAGCAGTGAAATCGCGGCAGGGGGCGTTCGGAATGAGCAGTTCTTC
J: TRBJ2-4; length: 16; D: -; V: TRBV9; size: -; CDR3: CASSVGPAGAKNIQYF; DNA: TGTGCCAGCAGCGTAGGGCCAGCGGGAGCCAAAAACATTCAGTACTTC
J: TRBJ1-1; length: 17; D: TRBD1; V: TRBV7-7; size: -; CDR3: CASSHPRGDRGFRGAFF; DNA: TGTGCTAGCAGCCACCCGAGGGGAGACAGGGGCTTCAGGGGGGCTTTCTTT
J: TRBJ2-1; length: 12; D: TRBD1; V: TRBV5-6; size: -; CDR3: CASSRDRGGQFF; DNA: TGTGCCAGCAGCCGGGACAGGGGAGGGCAGTTCTTC
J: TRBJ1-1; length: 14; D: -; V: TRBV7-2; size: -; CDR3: CASSSYLQAIEAFF; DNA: TGTGCCAGCAGCTCATACCTTCAAGCCATTGAAGCTTTCTTT
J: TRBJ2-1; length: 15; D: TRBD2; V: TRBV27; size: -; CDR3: CASTRSGSSNNEQFF; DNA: TGTGCCAGCACCAGGAGCGGGAGTAGCAACAATGAGCAGTTCTTC
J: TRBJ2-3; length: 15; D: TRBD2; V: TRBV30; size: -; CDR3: CAWSTLTSGGDTQYF; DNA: TGTGCCTGGAGCACACTGACTAGCGGGGGGGATACGCAGTATTTT
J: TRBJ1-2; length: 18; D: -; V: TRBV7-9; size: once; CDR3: CASSLALPANRESYGYTF; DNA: TGTGCCAGCAGCTTAGCGCTCCCTGCGAACAGAGAAAGTTATGGCTACACCTTC
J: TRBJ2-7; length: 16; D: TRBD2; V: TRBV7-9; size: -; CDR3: CASSSNSGLAAYEQYF; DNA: TGTGCCAGCAGCTCCAATTCGGGACTAGCGGCCTACGAGCAGTACTTC
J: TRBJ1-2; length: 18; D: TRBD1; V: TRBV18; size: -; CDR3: CASSLIARTGTGIYGYTF; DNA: TGTGCCAGCTCACTTATCGCTAGGACCGGGACAGGGATCTATGGCTACACCTTC
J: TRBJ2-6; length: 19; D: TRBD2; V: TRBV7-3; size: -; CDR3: CASSTSGRAYITGANVLTF; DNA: TGTGCCAGCAGCACTAGCGGGAGGGCCTATATCACTGGGGCCAACGTCCTGACTTTC
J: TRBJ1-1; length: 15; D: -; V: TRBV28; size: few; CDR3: CASSLSDSLNTEAFF; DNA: TGTGCCAGCAGTTTATCGGACAGTCTGAACACTGAAGCTTTCTTT
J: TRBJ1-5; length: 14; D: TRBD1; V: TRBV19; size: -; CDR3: CASSPTGVHQPQHF; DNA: TGTGCCAGTAGTCCCACAGGGGTGCATCAGCCCCAGCATTTT
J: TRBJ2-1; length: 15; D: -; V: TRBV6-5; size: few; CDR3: CASSYYLRPINEQFF; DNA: TGTGCCAGCAGCTATTACCTACGTCCGATCAATGAGCAGTTCTTC
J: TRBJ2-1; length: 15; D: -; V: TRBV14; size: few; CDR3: CASRGWSGPHNEQFF; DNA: TGTGCCAGCAGGGGATGGAGCGGTCCCCACAATGAGCAGTTCTTC
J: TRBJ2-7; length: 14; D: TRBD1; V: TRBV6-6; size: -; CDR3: CASTARTGGYEQYF; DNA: TGTGCCAGCACCGCCCGGACAGGGGGGTACGAGCAGTACTTC
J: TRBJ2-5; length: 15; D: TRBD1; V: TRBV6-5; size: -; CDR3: CASTRAGGSEETQYF; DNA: TGTGCCAGCACTCGAGCAGGGGGCTCGGAAGAGACCCAGTACTTC
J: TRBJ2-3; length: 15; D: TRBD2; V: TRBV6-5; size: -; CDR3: CASIIGLAGGDTQYF; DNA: TGTGCCAGCATCATCGGACTAGCGGGAGGAGATACGCAGTATTTT
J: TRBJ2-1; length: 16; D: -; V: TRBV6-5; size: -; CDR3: CASSYSGSSSYNEQFF; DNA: TGTGCCAGCAGTTACTCCGGGTCCAGCTCCTACAATGAGCAGTTCTTC
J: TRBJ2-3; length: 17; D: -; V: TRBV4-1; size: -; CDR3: CASSQRSSGTSTDTQYF; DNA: TGCGCCAGCAGCCAGCGTTCGAGCGGAACTAGCACAGATACGCAGTATTTT
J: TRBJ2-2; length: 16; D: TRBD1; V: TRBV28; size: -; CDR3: CASSLSTGGHTGELFF; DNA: TGTGCCAGCAGTTTATCGACAGGGGGCCACACCGGGGAGCTGTTTTTT
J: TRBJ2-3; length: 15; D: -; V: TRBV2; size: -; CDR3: CASSLRELSTDTQYF; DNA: TGTGCCAGCAGCCTACGGGAATTAAGCACAGATACGCAGTATTTT
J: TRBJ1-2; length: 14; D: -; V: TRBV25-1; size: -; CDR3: CASSFQGGGNGYTF; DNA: TGTGCCAGCAGTTTCCAGGGTGGGGGGAATGGCTACACCTTC
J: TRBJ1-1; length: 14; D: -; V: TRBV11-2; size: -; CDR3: CASSLVGGDTEAFF; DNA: TGTGCCAGCAGCTTAGTTGGAGGGGACACTGAAGCTTTCTTT
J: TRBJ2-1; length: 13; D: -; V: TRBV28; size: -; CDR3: CASGTLYPNEQFF; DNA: TGTGCCAGCGGCACCCTGTACCCGAATGAGCAGTTCTTC
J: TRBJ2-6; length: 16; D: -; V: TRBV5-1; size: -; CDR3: CASSLQGIAGANVLTF; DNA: TGCGCCAGCAGCTTGCAGGGAATAGCTGGGGCCAACGTCCTGACTTTC
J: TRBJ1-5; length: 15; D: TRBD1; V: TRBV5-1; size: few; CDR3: CASSFGTGNGQPQHF; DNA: TGCGCCAGCAGCTTTGGGACAGGGAACGGCCAGCCCCAGCATTTT
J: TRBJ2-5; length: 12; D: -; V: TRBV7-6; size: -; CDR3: CASSSREETQYF; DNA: TGTGCCAGCAGCTCGCGAGAAGAGACCCAGTACTTC
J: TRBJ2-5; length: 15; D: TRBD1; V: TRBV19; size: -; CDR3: CASSLGQGQQETQYF; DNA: TGTGCCAGTAGTCTGGGACAGGGGCAACAAGAGACCCAGTACTTC
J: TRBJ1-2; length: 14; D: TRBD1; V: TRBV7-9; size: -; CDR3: CASSLQGDVNGYTF; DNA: TGTGCCAGCAGCTTACAGGGGGATGTGAATGGCTACACCTTC
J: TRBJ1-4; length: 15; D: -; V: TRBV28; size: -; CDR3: CASSLPPRGSEKLFF; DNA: TGTGCCAGCAGTCTTCCCCCCCGAGGGAGCGAAAAACTGTTTTTT
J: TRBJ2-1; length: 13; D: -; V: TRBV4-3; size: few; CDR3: CASSQGGDNEQFF; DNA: TGCGCCAGCAGCCAAGGGGGGGACAATGAGCAGTTCTTC
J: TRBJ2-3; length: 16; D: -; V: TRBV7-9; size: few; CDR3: CASSLGRAGAGDTQYF; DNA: TGTGCCAGCAGCTTAGGCAGGGCAGGGGCCGGGGATACGCAGTATTTT
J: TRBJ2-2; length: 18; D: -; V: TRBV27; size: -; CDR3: CASSLSFGTHANTGELFF; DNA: TGTGCCAGCAGTTTATCGTTCGGGACACACGCGAACACCGGGGAGCTGTTTTTT
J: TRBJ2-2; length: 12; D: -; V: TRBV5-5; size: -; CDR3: CASSLYSGELFF; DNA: TGTGCCAGCAGCTTGTACTCCGGGGAGCTGTTTTTT
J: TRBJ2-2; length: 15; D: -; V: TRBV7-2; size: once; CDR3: CASSLRGAGTGELFF; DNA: TGTGCCAGCAGCTTAAGGGGCGCGGGGACCGGGGAGCTGTTTTTT
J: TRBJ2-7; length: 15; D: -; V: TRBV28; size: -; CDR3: CASINLGVNGNEQYF; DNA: TGTGCCAGCATAAACTTGGGAGTCAATGGCAACGAGCAGTACTTC
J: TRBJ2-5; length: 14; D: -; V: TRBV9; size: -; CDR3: CASSPGGSVETQYF; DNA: TGTGCCAGCAGCCCCGGAGGATCAGTCGAGACCCAGTACTTC
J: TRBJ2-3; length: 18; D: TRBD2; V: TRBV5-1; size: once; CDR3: CASSLEYSGTSGTDTQYF; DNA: TGCGCCAGCAGCTTGGAGTACTCTGGGACTAGCGGCACAGATACGCAGTATTTT
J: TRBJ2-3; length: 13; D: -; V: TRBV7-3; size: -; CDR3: CASSLSLGDTQYF; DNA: TGTGCCAGCAGCTTAAGTCTCGGAGATACGCAGTATTTT
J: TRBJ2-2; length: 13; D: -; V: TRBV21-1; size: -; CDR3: CASSRGGSGLLFF; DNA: TGTGCCAGCAGCCGGGGGGGTTCAGGGCTCCTGTTTTTT
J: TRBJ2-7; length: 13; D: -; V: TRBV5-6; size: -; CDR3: CASSLSQGHEQYF; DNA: TGTGCCAGCAGCCTGAGCCAGGGCCACGAGCAGTACTTC
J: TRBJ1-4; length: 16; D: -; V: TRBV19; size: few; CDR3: CASSRRHSATNEKLFF; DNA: TGTGCCAGTAGTAGAAGACACTCTGCAACTAATGAAAAACTGTTTTTT
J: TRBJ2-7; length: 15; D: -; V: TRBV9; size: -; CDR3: CASSVAGTASYEQYF; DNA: TGTGCCAGCAGCGTAGCAGGGACTGCGTCCTACGAGCAGTACTTC
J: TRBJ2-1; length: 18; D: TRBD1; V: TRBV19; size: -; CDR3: CASSIYGGDRGRYNEQFF; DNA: TGTGCCAGTAGTATATATGGGGGGGACAGGGGGCGTTACAATGAGCAGTTCTTC
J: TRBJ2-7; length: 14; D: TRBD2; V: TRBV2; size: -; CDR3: CASRFSGNPYEQYF; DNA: TGTGCCAGCAGGTTTAGCGGGAATCCCTACGAGCAGTACTTC
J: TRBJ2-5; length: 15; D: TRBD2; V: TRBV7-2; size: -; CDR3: CASSTSSGSDETQYF; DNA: TGTGCCAGCAGCACCTCTAGCGGGAGTGACGAGACCCAGTACTTC
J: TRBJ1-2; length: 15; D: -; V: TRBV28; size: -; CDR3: CASSTGILGNYGYTF; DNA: TGTGCCAGCAGTACAGGGATTCTGGGGAACTATGGCTACACCTTC
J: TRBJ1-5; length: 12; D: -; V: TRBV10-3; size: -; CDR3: CAISEHNQPQHF; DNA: TGTGCCATCAGTGAGCACAATCAGCCCCAGCATTTT